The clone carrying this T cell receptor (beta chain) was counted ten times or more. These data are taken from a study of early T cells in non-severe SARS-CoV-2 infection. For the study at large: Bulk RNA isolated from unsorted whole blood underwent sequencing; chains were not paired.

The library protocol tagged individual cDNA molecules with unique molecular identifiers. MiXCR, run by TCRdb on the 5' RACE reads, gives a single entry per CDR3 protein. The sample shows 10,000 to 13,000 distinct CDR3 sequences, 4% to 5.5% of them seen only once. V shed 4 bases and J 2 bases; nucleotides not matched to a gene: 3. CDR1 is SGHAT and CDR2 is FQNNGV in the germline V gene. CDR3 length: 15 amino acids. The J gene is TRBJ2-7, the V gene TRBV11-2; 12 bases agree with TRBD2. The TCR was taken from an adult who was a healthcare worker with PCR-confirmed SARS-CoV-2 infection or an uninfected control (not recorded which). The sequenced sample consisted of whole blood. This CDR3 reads CASSSGLAGTYEQYF. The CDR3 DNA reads TGTGCCAGCAGCTCGGGACTAGCGGGTACCTACGAGCAGTACTTC.